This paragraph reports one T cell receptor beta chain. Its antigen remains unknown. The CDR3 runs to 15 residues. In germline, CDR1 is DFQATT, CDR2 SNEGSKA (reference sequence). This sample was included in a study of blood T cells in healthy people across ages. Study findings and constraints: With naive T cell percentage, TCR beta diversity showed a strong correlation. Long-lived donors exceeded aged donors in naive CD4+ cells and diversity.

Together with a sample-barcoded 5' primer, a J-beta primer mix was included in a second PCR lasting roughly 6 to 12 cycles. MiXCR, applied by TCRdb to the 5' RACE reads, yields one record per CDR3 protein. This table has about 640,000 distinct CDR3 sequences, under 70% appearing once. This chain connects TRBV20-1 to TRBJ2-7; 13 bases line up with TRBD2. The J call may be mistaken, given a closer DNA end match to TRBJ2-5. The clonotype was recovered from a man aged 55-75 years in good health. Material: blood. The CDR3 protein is CSAKRLAGGRETQYF. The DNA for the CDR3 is TGCAGTGCTAAAAGACTAGCGGGGGGCCGGGAGACCCAGTACTTC.